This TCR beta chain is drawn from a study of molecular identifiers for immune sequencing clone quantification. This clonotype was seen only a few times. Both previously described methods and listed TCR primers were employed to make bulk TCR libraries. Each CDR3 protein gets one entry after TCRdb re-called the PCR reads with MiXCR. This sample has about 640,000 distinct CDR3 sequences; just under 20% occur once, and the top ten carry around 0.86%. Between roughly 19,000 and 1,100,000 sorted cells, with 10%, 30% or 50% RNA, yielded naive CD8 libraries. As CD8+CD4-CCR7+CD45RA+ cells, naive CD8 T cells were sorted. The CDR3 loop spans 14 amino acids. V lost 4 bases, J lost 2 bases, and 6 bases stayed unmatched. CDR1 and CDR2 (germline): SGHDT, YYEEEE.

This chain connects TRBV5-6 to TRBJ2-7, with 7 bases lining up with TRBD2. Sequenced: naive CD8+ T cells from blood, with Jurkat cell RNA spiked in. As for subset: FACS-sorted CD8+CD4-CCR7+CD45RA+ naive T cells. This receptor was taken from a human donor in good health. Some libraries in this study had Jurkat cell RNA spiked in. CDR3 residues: CASSGRAGTYEQYF. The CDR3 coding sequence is TGTGCCAGCAGCGGGAGGGCTGGGACCTACGAGCAGTACTTC.